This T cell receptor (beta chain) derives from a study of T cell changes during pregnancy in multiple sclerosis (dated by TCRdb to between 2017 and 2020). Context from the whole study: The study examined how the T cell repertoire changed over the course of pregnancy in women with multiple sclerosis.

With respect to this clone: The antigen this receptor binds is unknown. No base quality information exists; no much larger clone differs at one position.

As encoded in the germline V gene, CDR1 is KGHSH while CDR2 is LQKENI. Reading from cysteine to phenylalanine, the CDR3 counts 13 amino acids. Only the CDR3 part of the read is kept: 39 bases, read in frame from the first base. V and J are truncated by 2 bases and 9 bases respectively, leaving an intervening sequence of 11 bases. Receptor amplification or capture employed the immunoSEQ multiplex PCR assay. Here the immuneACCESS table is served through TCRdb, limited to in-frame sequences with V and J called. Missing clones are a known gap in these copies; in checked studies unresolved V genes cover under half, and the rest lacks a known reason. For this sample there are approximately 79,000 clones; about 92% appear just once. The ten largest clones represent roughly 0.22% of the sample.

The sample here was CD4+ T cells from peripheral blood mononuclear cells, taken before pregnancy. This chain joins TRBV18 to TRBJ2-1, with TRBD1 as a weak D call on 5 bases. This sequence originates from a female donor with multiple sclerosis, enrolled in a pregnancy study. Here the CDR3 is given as CASSPARVGEQFF. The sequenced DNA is TGTGCCAGCTCACCAGCCAGGGTTGGTGAGCAGTTCTTC.